Listed here are 31 T cell receptor beta chains from one sample, sequenced in a study of radiotherapy plus CTLA-4 blockade in lung cancer. The table came from immunoSEQ multiplex PCR; TCRdb's copy has only in-frame clones and leaves some out. The top ten clones hold 7.1% of a sample with about 72,000 clones, around 82% of them seen once. This specimen was peripheral blood, taken from a patient treated with radiotherapy plus ipilimumab. These receptors were obtained from a human donor with non-small cell lung cancer who had a complete response to radiotherapy plus ipilimumab.

This chain joins TRBV14 and TRBJ2-7; D may be TRBD2 (6 bases). Germline CDR1 reads SGHDN; CDR2 reads FVKESK. There are 16 residues in the CDR3. V was shortened by 1 base and J by 6 bases, with 19 bases between the two germline ends. The CDR3 reads CASSQVGRGRGSEQYF. The CDR3 nucleotides read TGTGCCAGCAGCCAAGTCGGGCGGGGACGGGGATCCGAGCAGTACTTC.

The gene calls are TRBV7-9 and TRBJ1-2; D uncertain. CDR1 is SEHNR and CDR2 is FQNEAQ in the germline V gene (reference sequence). Deletions cut 6 bases from V and 2 bases from J, with 16 bases between. The CDR3 consists of 15 residues. Here the CDR3 DNA reads TGTGCCAGCAGTCGTACCAGGAGAGCCAACTATGGCTACACCTTC. Its translation is CASSRTRRANYGYTF.

The V and J genes are TRBV19 and TRBJ1-4; D is unclear. CDR3 length: 12 residues. CDR1 is LNHDA, CDR2 SQIVND, per germline (reference sequence). V was clipped by 7 bases and J by 10 bases, with 13 bases between them. Written as DNA, the CDR3 is TGTGCCAGTATAGGAGGCCTGGGAAAACTGTTTTTT. Residues: CASIGGLGKLFF. The full variable domain, completed using reference TRBV19 and TRBJ1-4, is DGGITQSPKYLFRKEGQNVTLSCEQNLNHDAMYWYRQDPGQGLRLIYYSQIVNDFQKGDIAEGYSVSREKKESFPLTVTSAQKNPTAFYLCASIGGLGKLFFGSGTQLSVL.

The chain has TRBV5-1 and TRBJ2-7; D gene unclear. This CDR3 comprises 11 residues. V lost 1 base and J lost 6, with 5 bases in between. Germline V gives CDR1 SGHRS, CDR2 YFSETQ. The CDR3 sequence is CASSLNAEQYF. Here the CDR3 DNA reads TGCGCCAGCAGCTTGAACGCCGAGCAGTACTTC.

The CDR3 coding sequence is TGTGCCAGCAGCTTTAACTCTGGGGCCAACGTCCTGACTTTC. Translated: CASSFNSGANVLTF. This sequence joins TRBV7-2 and TRBJ2-6; D is unclear. V was clipped by 3 bases and J by 0 bases, with 3 bases between them. This CDR3 is built from 14 residues. Looked up from germline, CDR1 is SGHTA and CDR2 is FQGNSA.

The chain links TRBV9 to TRBJ1-3, with D perhaps TRBD1 (5 bases). The CDR3 covers 16 residues. Trimming removed 3 bases at V and 2 bases at J, with 15 bases between. Germline CDR1 and CDR2: SGDLS and YYNGEE. CDR3 sequence (DNA): TGTGCCAGCAGCGCCTATCTGCAGGGTGCTGGAAACACCATATATTTT. Translated: CASSAYLQGAGNTIYF. Using reference TRBV9 and TRBJ1-3 for the parts outside the CDR3, the full variable domain is DSGVTQTPKHLITATGQRVTLRCSPRSGDLSVYWYQQSLDQGLQFLIQYYNGEERAKGNILERFSAQQFPDLHSELNLSSLELGDSALYFCASSAYLQGAGNTIYFGEGSWLTVV.

The V and J genes are TRBV11-2 and TRBJ2-7, with D perhaps being TRBD1 or TRBD2 (5 bases each). Per germline, CDR1 SGHAT and CDR2 FQNNGV. V dropped 5 bases and J dropped 7 bases, with 18 bases sitting between them. This CDR3 comprises 14 residues. CDR3 sequence reads: CASSLGTGGSEQYF. In DNA form, the CDR3 reads TGTGCCAGCAGCCTAGGGACCGGCGGTTCAGAGCAGTACTTC.

The chain employs TRBV10-3 and TRBJ2-7; D is possibly TRBD1 or TRBD2 (5 bases each). The CDR3 covers 14 residues. CDR1 is ENHRY, CDR2 SYGVKD, per germline. The V gene lost 0 bases and the J gene lost 2 bases, with 8 bases spanning the gap. DNA of the CDR3: TGTGCCATCAGTGAGTCGACGGGGCCCTACGAGCAGTACGTC. Amino acid sequence: CAISESTGPYEQYV.

This clone was seen just once. The rearrangement joins TRBV5-4 to TRBJ2-1; possible D gene TRBD2, 6 bases. The CDR3 spans 15 residues. Germline assignment: CDR1 SGHNT and CDR2 YYREEE (reference sequence). V gave up 4 bases and J gave up 3 bases, with 14 bases separating them. The chain's CDR3 is CASSPGTGDYNEQFF. The CDR3 nucleotides read TGTGCCAGCAGCCCCGGGACTGGGGACTACAATGAGCAGTTCTTC.

The V call is TRBV19, the J call TRBJ2-3; either TRBD1 or TRBD2 may supply D (5 bases each). The ends were cut back, 4 bases at V and 0 bases at J, with 11 bases in the middle. Germline V gives CDR1 LNHDA, CDR2 SQIVND (reference sequence). The CDR3 contains 15 residues. The DNA of the CDR3 is TGTGCCAGTAGTACCCCGGGACGGAGCACAGATACGCAGTATTTT. Protein sequence: CASSTPGRSTDTQYF.

CDR3 bases: TGCAGCGTTGAACGGCGGGGGGAGCTGTTTTTT. Amino acid sequence: CSVERRGELFF. The chain employs TRBV29-1 and TRBJ2-2, with D uncertain. Trimming took off 2 bases at V and 8 bases at J, with 6 bases between the two ends. The CDR3 runs 11 residues. CDR1 is SQVTM and CDR2 is ANQGSEA in the germline V gene.

V usage is TRBV5-5 and J usage is TRBJ2-5; no reliable D call. Germline CDR1 SGHKS, CDR2 YYEKEE (reference sequence). V was pared by 0 bases and J by 8 bases, with 14 bases between. The CDR3 consists of 14 residues. For the CDR3, the DNA is TGTGCCAGCAGCTTGGAACAGTTGTTTGATACCCAGTACTTC. Translated: CASSLEQLFDTQYF.

This CDR3 is CASSLASAGTGNEQFF. The CDR3 DNA follows: TGCGCCAGCAGCTTGGCGTCGGCGGGCACGGGGAATGAGCAGTTCTTC. This chain uses TRBV5-1 with TRBJ2-1; D possibly corresponds to TRBD2 (5 bases). V was cut by 0 bases and J by 7 bases, with 17 bases left in between. The CDR3 runs to 16 residues. Germline CDR1 reads SGHRS; CDR2 reads YFSETQ.

V gene TRBV5-4 combines with J gene TRBJ1-1, with D hard to call. Germline V gives CDR1 SGHNT, CDR2 YYREEE (reference sequence). This CDR3 is 15 amino acids long. V was clipped by 0 bases and J by 3 bases, with 12 bases between them. The CDR3 DNA reads as TGTGCCAGCAGCTTGGATGAGGGTCTGCACACTGAAGCTTTCTTT. This codes for CASSLDEGLHTEAFF. Full variable domain (remainder filled in from reference TRBV5-4 and TRBJ1-1): ETGVTQSPTHLIKTRGQQVTLRCSSQSGHNTVSWYQQALGQGPQFIFQYYREEENGRGNFPPRFSGLQFPNYSSELNVNALELDDSALYLCASSLDEGLHTEAFFGQGTRLTVV.

This CDR3 reads CASTTLKGRIKAFF. CDR3 DNA sequence: TGTGCCAGCACCACTCTAAAAGGACGGATAAAAGCTTTCTTT. The J gene is TRBJ1-1, the V gene TRBV11-2; D not resolved. V lost 7 bases and J 9 bases, leaving 21 bases between the germline ends. CDR3 length: 14 amino acids. The germline gives CDR1 SGHAT, CDR2 FQNNGV.

The V call is TRBV7-8, the J call TRBJ1-5; D call uncertain. This CDR3 has 15 amino acids. The germline gives CDR1 SGHVS, CDR2 FQNEAQ. V was cut by 5 bases and J by 2 bases, with 13 bases left in between. CDR3 amino acids: CASSPTEFGNQPQHF. In DNA form, the CDR3 reads TGTGCCAGCAGCCCAACGGAGTTCGGCAATCAGCCCCAGCATTTT.

This sequence joins TRBV19 and TRBJ2-7; D remains unclear. Trimming removed 5 bases at V and 1 base at J, with 12 bases between. This CDR3 has 14 amino acids. The germline V gene encodes CDR1 LNHDA and CDR2 SQIVND (reference sequence). The CDR3 DNA reads TGTGCCAGTAGTCCAGATGACATATCCTACGAGCAGTACTTC. This translates into CASSPDDISYEQYF. The entire variable domain, with the rest obtained from reference TRBV19 and TRBJ2-7, is as follows: DGGITQSPKYLFRKEGQNVTLSCEQNLNHDAMYWYRQDPGQGLRLIYYSQIVNDFQKGDIAEGYSVSREKKESFPLTVTSAQKNPTAFYLCASSPDDISYEQYFGPGTRLTVT.

The V gene is TRBV18, the J gene TRBJ1-5, with TRBD1 as a possible D gene (6 bases). The CDR3 loop spans 15 amino acids. The V end was cut by 2 bases, the J end by 3 bases, with 11 bases between. CDR1 KGHSH and CDR2 LQKENI come from the germline V gene. CDR3 nucleotides: TGTGCCAGCTCACCATCGACAGGCAACAATCAGCCCCAGCATTTT. It is translated as CASSPSTGNNQPQHF.

The V and J genes are TRBV14 and TRBJ1-1, with D maybe TRBD1 (6 bases). This CDR3 comprises 13 residues. Trimming pared 5 bases from V and 4 bases from J, leaving 11 bases between. The germline V gene has CDR1 SGHDN and CDR2 FVKESK. This CDR3 is CASSSQGVTEAFF. The DNA of the CDR3 is TGTGCCAGCAGCTCACAGGGAGTCACTGAAGCTTTCTTT. The full variable domain, in which reference TRBV14 and TRBJ1-1 provide the parts outside the CDR3, is EAGVTQFPSHSVIEKGQTVTLRCDPISGHDNLYWYRRVMGKEIKFLLHFVKESKQDESGMPNNRFLAERTGGTYSTLKVQPAELEDSGVYFCASSSQGVTEAFFGQGTRLTVV.

This rearrangement joins TRBV27 to TRBJ2-3; D gene uncertain. The ends were cut back, 6 bases at V and 3 bases at J, with 10 bases in the middle. Germline CDR1 MNHEY, CDR2 SMNVEV (reference sequence). CDR3 size: 13 residues. The CDR3 region is CASSVGGTDTQYF. CDR3 bases: TGTGCCAGCAGCGTAGGTGGGACAGATACGCAGTATTTT.

The chain links TRBV18 to TRBJ2-3; 15 bases are shared with TRBD2. The V segment lost 3 bases and the J segment 2 bases; nucleotides outside the gene matches: 3. The germline V gene encodes CDR1 KGHSH and CDR2 LQKENI. The length of the CDR3 is 17 residues. CDR3 loop: CASSPWTSGRATDTQYF. The CDR3 DNA is TGTGCCAGCTCACCGTGGACTAGCGGGAGGGCCACAGATACGCAGTATTTT. The complete variable domain, with remaining parts taken from reference TRBV18 and TRBJ2-3, reads NAGVMQNPRHLVRRRGQEARLRCSPMKGHSHVYWYRQLPEEGLKFMVYLQKENIIDESGMPKERFSAEFPKEGPSILRIQQVVRGDSAAYFCASSPWTSGRATDTQYFGPGTRLTVL.

About this clone: The identical CDR3 is also encoded by other nucleotide sequences in the sample. The chain employs TRBV7-2 and TRBJ1-1, with 7 positions matching TRBD1. CDR1 and CDR2 from the germline V gene are SGHTA and FQGNSA. The CDR3 is 14 amino acids. Germline trimming cut 4 bases from V and 0 bases from J; bases unmatched to any gene: 2. This CDR3 is CASSYRGLNTEAFF. The CDR3 coding sequence is TGTGCCAGCAGCTACAGGGGCTTGAACACTGAAGCTTTCTTT.

The chain recombines TRBV15 with TRBJ2-7; 7 bases are shared with TRBD2. The CDR3 loop spans 15 amino acids. CDR1 is LNHNV and CDR2 is YYDKDF in the germline V gene (reference sequence). Unmatched junction bases numbered 14, after V lost 9 bases and J lost 3 bases. The CDR3 DNA reads as TGTGCCACTCCATTTCGAGGCGGGGGATTCTACGAGCAGTACGTC. Residues: CATPFRGGGFYEQYV.

The V and J genes are TRBV27 and TRBJ1-2; D may be TRBD1 (6 bases). Looked up from germline, CDR1 is MNHEY and CDR2 is SMNVEV (reference sequence). The CDR3 is made up of 21 amino acids. Trimming removed 6 bases at V and 3 bases at J, with 35 bases between. The CDR3: CASSPILLPRGHFVLHYGYTF. CDR3 nucleotide sequence: TGTGCCAGCAGCCCTATTCTTCTCCCCAGGGGACATTTTGTGCTTCACTATGGCTACACCTTC.

The CDR3 loop is CATSSGGYSSGANVLTF. CDR3 bases: TGTGCCACCAGCAGTGGGGGCTATAGCTCTGGGGCCAACGTCCTGACTTTC. This chain links TRBV15 with TRBJ2-6; perhaps TRBD1 as D (6 bases). The germline gives CDR1 LNHNV, CDR2 YYDKDF (reference sequence). This CDR3 comprises 17 residues. The V gene lost 3 bases and the J gene lost 0 bases, with 12 bases spanning the gap.

The rearrangement joins TRBV7-6 to TRBJ2-1; no firm D call. Germline assignment: CDR1 SGHVS and CDR2 FNYEAQ. CDR3 length: 11 residues. The V gene lost 1 base and the J gene lost 8 bases, with 3 bases spanning the gap. CDR3 bases: TGTGCCAGCAGCTTAGGACATGAGCAGTTCTTC. Its protein product is CASSLGHEQFF.

This clone showed up just a few times. The rearrangement links TRBV10-3 to TRBJ2-3, with D unresolved. The V gene lost 3 bases and the J gene lost 6 bases, with 10 bases spanning the gap. The CDR3 has 13 amino acids. Germline values: CDR1 ENHRY, CDR2 SYGVKD. The CDR3: CAISEGNGDTQYF. The CDR3 coding sequence is TGTGCCATCAGTGAAGGGAATGGGGATACGCAGTATTTT.

This clone appeared a few times. V usage is TRBV6-6 and J usage is TRBJ1-6; no definite D call. Germline lookup yields CDR1 MNHNY and CDR2 SVGAGI (reference sequence). The germline V and J ends were trimmed by 4 bases and 8 bases, with 6 bases remaining between them. The CDR3 contains 12 residues. The CDR3 nucleotides are TGTGCCAGCAGTTCGGACGATTCACCCCTCCACTTT. Translated, it gives CASSSDDSPLHF.

V usage is TRBV11-2 and J usage is TRBJ1-1; no reliable D call. Germline CDR1 is SGHAT and CDR2 is FQNNGV. CDR3 length: 11 residues. The V end lost 5 bases, the J end lost 8 bases, and 9 bases lay between the germline ends. CDR3 amino acids: CASSPAEEAFF. DNA of the CDR3: TGTGCCAGCAGCCCCGCCGAGGAAGCTTTCTTT.

The rearrangement uses TRBV4-3 and TRBJ1-1; 7 bases match TRBD1. V was clipped by 3 bases and J by 5 bases; unmatched bases: 9. The germline V gene encodes CDR1 LGHNA and CDR2 YSLEER. The CDR3 length is 15 residues. The CDR3 reads CASSHRQGGRTEAFF. The CDR3 DNA sequence: TGCGCCAGCAGCCATCGCCAGGGGGGAAGGACTGAAGCTTTCTTT.

This chain joins TRBV18 and TRBJ1-5; weak D call: TRBD1 (5 bases). Trimming stripped 2 bases from V and 5 bases from J, with 13 bases between. In germline, CDR1 is KGHSH, CDR2 LQKENI. The CDR3 spans 15 residues. CDR3 sequence reads: CASSPGSGTYQPQHF. The CDR3 DNA follows: TGTGCCAGCTCACCAGGGTCAGGGACTTATCAGCCCCAGCATTTT.